The subject of this entry is one T cell receptor beta chain. This entry is derived from a study of blood T cell repertoires in COVID-19. In the source study's methods: Estimation of nucleated cell counts was performed using reference gene primer amplification. TCRdb's copy holds only in-frame clones and misses some; the assay was immunoSEQ multiplex PCR. The DNA was the basis for D and trimming; V, J and clone size are from that table. There are some 270,000 clones in the sample; roughly 84% occur only once, and approximately 3.6% lies in the top ten. Specimen: PBMCs or T cells enriched from blood (not recorded which). The clonotype originates from a man aged 50 or older who had recovered from COVID-19.

The CDR3 region is CAISADRGTEAFF. The CDR3, as DNA: TGTGCCATCAGTGCTGACAGGGGCACTGAAGCTTTCTTT. The chain is built from TRBV10-3 and TRBJ1-1; 8 bases are a match to TRBD1. This CDR3 region has 13 residues. Trimming removed 4 bases from V and 4 bases from J; junction bases left unmatched: 2. Germline CDR1 is ENHRY and CDR2 is SYGVKD.